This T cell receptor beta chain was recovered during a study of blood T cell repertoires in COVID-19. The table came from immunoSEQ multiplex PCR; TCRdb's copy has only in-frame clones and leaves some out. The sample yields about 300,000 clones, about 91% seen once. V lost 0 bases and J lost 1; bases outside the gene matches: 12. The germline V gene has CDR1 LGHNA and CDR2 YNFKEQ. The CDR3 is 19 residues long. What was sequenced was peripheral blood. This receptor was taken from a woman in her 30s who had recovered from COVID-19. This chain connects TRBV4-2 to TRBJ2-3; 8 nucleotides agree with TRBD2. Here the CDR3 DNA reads TGTGCCAGCAGCCAAGAAGACGGGACTAGATTTGGGGGCACAGATACGCAGTATTTT. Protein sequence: CASSQEDGTRFGGTDTQYF.